These 16 T cell receptor beta chains share one sample of origin, sequenced in a study of blood T cells in healthy people across ages. Alongside a J-beta primer mix, a sample-barcoded 5' primer served in a second PCR lasting roughly 6 to 11 cycles. TCRdb re-called the 5' RACE reads with MiXCR, one entry per CDR3 protein. The sample records over a million distinct CDR3 sequences, 59% being singletons. Sequencing input: blood. The receptor source for this set is a man aged 18 to 30 in good health.

On this clonotype itself: A single base separates this from a much larger clone, so it may be a read error. This CDR3 is CASSATGRDYNEQYF. CDR3 nucleotides: TGTGCCAGCAGCGCTACAGGTAGGGACTACAATGAGCAGTACTTC. The J gene is TRBJ2-1, the V gene TRBV6-4, with 7 nucleotides matching TRBD2. The tail of the sequence fits TRBJ2-7 better, so the J call may be wrong. The CDR3 runs 15 residues. CDR1 and CDR2 (germline): MRHNA, SNTAGT.

This clonotype is a singleton in its sample. One end of the junction varies from germline; a read error may be responsible. This chain uses TRBV20-1 with TRBJ2-1; the D gene is possibly TRBD1 (5 bases). The CDR3 length is 14 residues. The germline V gene encodes CDR1 DFQATT and CDR2 SNEGSKA (reference sequence). The DNA for the CDR3 is TGCAGTGCCAGAGACAGCAGCTCCTGCAATGAGCAGTTCTTC. Its protein is CSARDSSSCNEQFF.

The chain employs TRBV7-9 and TRBJ1-2, with TRBD1 matching over 7 bases. Germline trimming cut 0 bases from V and 5 bases from J; bases unmatched to any gene: 6. The CDR3 covers 15 residues. Per the germline V gene, CDR1 is SEHNR and CDR2 is FQNEAQ (reference sequence). CDR3 amino acids: CASSLAGTVDYGYTF. CDR3 coding DNA: TGTGCCAGCAGCTTAGCGGGGACAGTTGATTATGGCTACACCTTC.

The rearrangement links TRBV3-1 to TRBJ1-1, with D perhaps TRBD1 (5 bases). The length of the CDR3 is 14 residues. The V gene's germline CDR1 is LGHDT and CDR2 YNNKEL (reference sequence). V gave up 0 bases and J gave up 10 bases, with 15 bases separating them. The CDR3 loop reads CASSQDFPGWVAFF. CDR3 in DNA: TGTGCCAGCAGCCAAGATTTCCCAGGGTGGGTAGCTTTCTTT.

The J gene is TRBJ2-3, the V gene TRBV12-3 or TRBV12-4, with D possibly TRBD2 on 7 matching bases. Trimming pared 2 bases from V and 6 bases from J, leaving 18 bases between. This CDR3 has 16 residues. CDR3 bases: TGTGCCAGCAGTTTAAGTGGCGGGGGCCTGCCGGATACGCAGTATTTT. This encodes CASSLSGGGLPDTQYF.

This chain joins TRBV27 and TRBJ2-1; 8 bases line up with TRBD2. CDR1 and CDR2 (germline): MNHEY, SMNVEV (reference sequence). The CDR3 has 14 residues. The V and J ends lost 10 bases and 3 bases, in that order; junction bases with no gene match: 8. The CDR3 loop reads CATGVAGGYNEQFF. In nucleotides, the CDR3 is TGTGCCACCGGCGTGGCGGGAGGCTACAATGAGCAGTTCTTC.

This chain joins TRBV10-2 and TRBJ2-5; 12 nucleotides line up with TRBD2. This CDR3 has 16 residues. Germline CDR1 is WSHSY and CDR2 is SAAADI. With V trimmed by 5 bases and J by 11 bases, 15 bases remained unmatched. The CDR3 loop is CASSYGTSGLNDEQYF. The CDR3 coding sequence is TGCGCCAGCAGTTACGGGACTAGCGGGTTGAACGATGAGCAGTACTTC.

This clonotype was seen a few times. The CDR3: CASSKGASGSNEQFF. DNA of the CDR3: TGTGCCAGCAGTAAGGGGGCTAGCGGGAGCAATGAGCAGTTCTTC. The V gene is TRBV27, the J gene TRBJ2-1; 10 nucleotides align to TRBD2. Trimming took 5 bases from V and 6 from J; bases not matched to a gene: 7. This CDR3 has 15 residues. The germline V gene has CDR1 MNHEY and CDR2 SMNVEV (reference sequence).

The genes are TRBV5-1 and TRBJ2-5; 14 nucleotides match TRBD2. Judging by the DNA end, TRBJ2-7 fits better; the J call may be wrong. The CDR3 consists of 19 residues. Germline assignment: CDR1 SGHRS and CDR2 YFSETQ. CDR3 DNA: TGCGCCAGCAGCTTGGCCTTATCGGGACTAGCGGGGGTTCGATACGAGCAGTACTTC. Translated: CASSLALSGLAGVRYEQYF.

This clonotype was counted between two and nine times. This chain connects TRBV20-1 to TRBJ2-7; TRBD1 is a possible D gene (6 bases). The CDR3 consists of 13 residues. V was shortened by 3 bases and J by 9 bases, with 18 bases between the two germline ends. In germline, CDR1 is DFQATT, CDR2 SNEGSKA (reference sequence). CDR3 sequence: CSASNTGLSAQYF. CDR3 nucleotides: TGCAGTGCTAGTAATACAGGGTTGAGCGCGCAGTACTTC.

In its sample, this clonotype was seen many times. The chain carries TRBV7-9 and TRBJ2-1; D might be TRBD2 (5 bases). The CDR3 runs to 11 residues. V lost 2 bases, J lost 12 bases, and 8 bases lay in between. CDR1 and CDR2 from the germline V gene are SEHNR and FQNEAQ (reference sequence). Here the CDR3 reads CASSLRGRQFF. In DNA, the CDR3 is TGTGCCAGCAGCTTACGGGGAAGGCAGTTCTTC.

The chain carries TRBV20-1 and TRBJ2-1, with 7 bases aligning to TRBD2. Per germline, CDR1 DFQATT and CDR2 SNEGSKA (reference sequence). V dropped 6 bases and J dropped 6; count of bases not matched to a gene: 11. The CDR3 is 14 amino acids. CDR3 sequence reads: CSARSGPTINEQFF. Written as DNA, the CDR3 is TGCAGTGCCCGTAGCGGGCCGACAATCAATGAGCAGTTCTTC.

The V call is TRBV7-9, the J call TRBJ2-1, with D perhaps matching TRBD2 (5 bases). The V end was cut by 0 bases, the J end by 9 bases, with 9 bases between. The germline CDR1 and CDR2 sequences are SEHNR and FQNEAQ (reference sequence). The CDR3 is 13 residues long. The chain's CDR3 is CASSLAGGPEQFF. As DNA, the CDR3 is TGTGCCAGCAGCTTAGCTGGAGGTCCTGAGCAGTTCTTC.

This chain joins TRBV3-1 and TRBJ2-2; tentative D call: TRBD1 (6 bases). The germline V gene encodes CDR1 LGHDT and CDR2 YNNKEL (reference sequence). The CDR3 has 16 residues. The germline V and J ends were trimmed by 0 bases and 2 bases, with 10 bases remaining between them. The CDR3 spells CASSQDKGDNTGELFF. CDR3 bases: TGTGCCAGCAGCCAAGATAAGGGGGACAACACCGGGGAGCTGTTTTTT.

The chain couples TRBV9 to TRBJ1-1; weak D call: TRBD1 (5 bases). Trimming removed 4 bases from V and 3 bases from J, with 16 bases in between. Germline CDR1 and CDR2: SGDLS and YYNGEE. This CDR3 contains 15 residues. For the CDR3, the DNA is TGTGCCAGCAGCTTGAAGAGGGGCGCGTACACTGAAGCTTTCTTT. Its protein product is CASSLKRGAYTEAFF.

This clonotype has more than one count but fewer than ten. V gene TRBV29-1 combines with J gene TRBJ2-1; D possibly corresponds to TRBD2 (5 bases). Trimming pared 5 bases from V and 6 bases from J, leaving 8 bases between. This CDR3 is built from 11 residues. Germline-derived CDR1 and CDR2 are SQVTM and ANQGSEA. DNA of the CDR3: TGCAGCGTTTGGGAGATCAATGAGCAGTTCTTC. Protein: CSVWEINEQFF.